Below, 21 T cell receptor beta chains from the same sample are listed, as sequenced in a study of cytomegalovirus exposure and HLA in healthy donors (dated by TCRdb to 2015 to 2018). Libraries came from the immunoSEQ multiplex PCR assay. A mixture of 60 forward primers for TCR Vbeta segments and 13 reverse primers for TCR Jbeta segments was used in the multiplex PCR. The source is immuneACCESS, and TCRdb retained only in-frame sequences with V and J called. Part of the clones is not carried over; for the studies checked, unresolved V genes explain less than half of this, and the remainder is unexplained. For this sample there are tens of thousands of clones; approximately 72% appear just once. The ten top clones hold 11% of the sample. The sample taken for sequencing was PBMCs. Receptors were obtained from a woman in her 30s in good health and CMV-seronegative.

This clone was seen a single time. The chain recombines TRBV7-2 with TRBJ1-1; D unresolved. Per the germline V gene, CDR1 is SGHTA and CDR2 is FQGNSA. This CDR3 comprises 14 residues. Trimming took 1 base from V and 2 from J, leaving 8 bases between them. The CDR3 region is CASSLVMANTEAFF. In DNA form, the CDR3 reads TGTGCCAGCAGCTTAGTTATGGCTAACACTGAAGCTTTCTTT.

This chain uses TRBV4-1 with TRBJ2-6, with D perhaps matching TRBD1 (5 bases). The ends were cut back, 2 bases at V and 4 bases at J, with 15 bases in the middle. The CDR3 extends over 17 amino acids. CDR1 and CDR2 (germline): MGHRA, YSYEKL. The CDR3 coding sequence is TGCGCCAGCAGCCAATCGTATCCAGGGTCGGGGGCCAACGTCCTGACTTTC. It encodes CASSQSYPGSGANVLTF.

This clone appeared once. This rearrangement joins TRBV5-8 to TRBJ2-7; 8 bases are a match to TRBD1. Germline CDR1 SGHTS, CDR2 YDEGEE. V gave up 4 bases and J gave up 4 bases; unmatched junction bases: 10. The CDR3 extends over 15 amino acids. The DNA for the CDR3 is TGTGCCAGCAGCCCGGAGGGCAGGGGGCTATACGAGCAGTACTTC. Residues: CASSPEGRGLYEQYF. Together with reference TRBV5-8 and TRBJ2-7, the CDR3 gives the full variable domain: EAGVTQSPTHLIKTRGQQATLRCSPISGHTSVYWYQQALGLGLQFLLWYDEGEERNRGNFPPRFSGRQFPNYSSELNVNALELEDSALYLCASSPEGRGLYEQYFGPGTRLTVT.

This chain links TRBV11-2 with TRBJ2-5; TRBD2 matches 8 bases. V shed 5 bases and J 4 bases; nucleotides not matched to a gene: 12. CDR1 and CDR2 from the germline V gene are SGHAT and FQNNGV. The CDR3 totals 16 residues. CDR3 bases: TGTGCCAGCAGCCGCAGGGAATTAGCGGGGTTAGAGACCCAGTACTTC. Protein product: CASSRRELAGLETQYF. Full variable domain (remainder filled in from reference TRBV11-2 and TRBJ2-5): EAGVAQSPRYKIIEKRQSVAFWCNPISGHATLYWYQQILGQGPKLLIQFQNNGVVDDSQLPKDRFSAERLKGVDSTLKIQPAKLEDSAVYLCASSRRELAGLETQYFGPGTRLLVL.

This sequence joins TRBV11-3 and TRBJ2-5; the D gene is possibly TRBD2 (5 bases). Trimming shortened V by 1 base and J by 4 bases, and 7 bases separated the two germline ends. CDR1 is SGHNT, CDR2 YENEEA, per germline. The CDR3 is 13 residues long. CDR3 sequence reads: CASSLGEIETQYF. The DNA of the CDR3 is TGTGCCAGCAGCTTAGGGGAGATAGAGACCCAGTACTTC.

This chain links TRBV5-4 with TRBJ2-5, with D possibly matching TRBD2 (5 bases). Germline values: CDR1 SGHNT, CDR2 YYREEE (reference sequence). The CDR3 runs 14 residues. With 0 bases removed from V and 2 bases from J, the gap between germline ends came to 8 bases. The CDR3 spells CASSLADYQETQYF. CDR3 DNA: TGTGCCAGCAGCTTGGCCGACTATCAAGAGACCCAGTACTTC.

The chain uses TRBV2 and TRBJ2-3, with D possibly matching TRBD1 (7 bases). CDR1 SNHLY and CDR2 FYNNEI come from the germline V gene. This CDR3 comprises 14 residues. V was shortened by 4 bases and J by 6 bases, with 14 bases between the two germline ends. The CDR3 is CASSVRRGADTQYF. The CDR3 DNA follows: TGTGCCAGCAGTGTTCGCAGGGGGGCGGATACGCAGTATTTT.

The CDR3 loop reads CATSSPNTDTQYF. The CDR3 bases are TGTGCCACCAGCAGTCCAAACACAGATACGCAGTATTTT. The chain employs TRBV15 and TRBJ2-3; no clear D gene. Germline V lookup: CDR1 LNHNV, CDR2 YYDKDF (reference sequence). The CDR3 length is 13 residues. With 3 bases removed from V and 2 bases from J, the gap between germline ends came to 6 bases.

CDR3 coding DNA: TGTGCCATCAGTGCGGGGGCAGGGGGCCGGTACAATGAGCAGTTCTTC. Amino acids: CAISAGAGGRYNEQFF. V gene TRBV10-3 combines with J gene TRBJ2-1; 8 bases align to TRBD1. This CDR3 comprises 16 residues. Germline CDR1 reads ENHRY; CDR2 reads SYGVKD. V gave up 4 bases and J gave up 4 bases; unmatched junction bases: 9.

The chain is built from TRBV10-3 and TRBJ2-1; tentatively, D is TRBD2 (5 bases). Germline V gene lookup returns CDR1 ENHRY and CDR2 SYGVKD. V was cut by 3 bases and J by 0 bases, with 12 bases left in between. This CDR3 comprises 16 residues. DNA of the CDR3: TGTGCCATCAGTGACGTCGGGGAGAGCTCCTACAATGAGCAGTTCTTC. It specifies CAISDVGESSYNEQFF.

This clone showed up just a few times. The chain uses TRBV4-1 and TRBJ2-3; 11 bases are a match to TRBD1. The V gene end was trimmed by 4 bases and the J gene end by 3 bases; junction bases not matched to a gene: 3. The CDR3 length is 15 residues. Germline V gives CDR1 MGHRA, CDR2 YSYEKL. The CDR3: CASSPRDRGTDTQYF. The CDR3 DNA reads TGCGCCAGCAGCCCTCGGGACAGGGGGACAGATACGCAGTATTTT.

The genes are TRBV19 and TRBJ1-6; possible D gene TRBD1, 5 bases. Germline V gene sequence: CDR1 LNHDA, CDR2 SQIVND (reference sequence). Trimming removed 3 bases from V and 8 bases from J, with 14 bases in between. The CDR3 has 15 residues. The CDR3 sequence is CASSIDRGLDSPLHF. CDR3 sequence (DNA): TGTGCCAGTAGTATCGATAGGGGACTGGATTCACCCCTCCACTTT.

This clone was found a few times. V usage is TRBV6-6 and J usage is TRBJ1-1; D may be TRBD1 (6 bases). Germline CDR1 and CDR2: MNHNY and SVGAGI (reference sequence). CDR3 length: 15 amino acids. V was clipped by 6 bases and J by 0 bases, with 14 bases between them. For the CDR3, the DNA is TGTGCCAGCAGATACAGGGAGTCCCTGAACACTGAAGCTTTCTTT. This translates into CASRYRESLNTEAFF.

The chain employs TRBV30 and TRBJ1-6, with D possibly TRBD1 on 5 matching bases. This CDR3 has 13 residues. Germline V gene lookup returns CDR1 GTSNPN and CDR2 SVGIG (reference sequence). The ends were cut back, 3 bases at V and 3 bases at J, with 6 bases in the middle. The DNA for the CDR3 is TGTGCCTGGAGAGGGGTCTATAATTCACCCCTCCACTTT. Translating it yields CAWRGVYNSPLHF.

The chain combines TRBV15 with TRBJ1-4; maybe TRBD1 (6 bases). The V end was cut by 8 bases, the J end by 5 bases, with 18 bases between. Germline V gives CDR1 LNHNV, CDR2 YYDKDF (reference sequence). CDR3 size: 15 residues. The CDR3 region is CATRPIQGPNEKLFF. CDR3 in DNA: TGTGCCACCCGCCCAATACAGGGTCCAAATGAAAAACTGTTTTTT.

This chain joins TRBV6-6 and TRBJ2-2, with D possibly being TRBD2 (5 bases). The CDR3 is 14 amino acids. Germline V gives CDR1 MNHNY, CDR2 SVGAGI (reference sequence). The V gene lost 7 bases and the J gene lost 4 bases, with 13 bases spanning the gap. The CDR3 sequence: CASNVGVATGELFF. CDR3 DNA: TGTGCCAGCAACGTCGGGGTTGCCACCGGGGAGCTGTTTTTT.

The chain carries TRBV5-5 and TRBJ2-2, with 11 nucleotides matching TRBD2. CDR3 size: 16 residues. CDR1 and CDR2 from the germline V gene are SGHKS and YYEKEE (reference sequence). The V and J ends lost 2 bases and 5 bases, in that order; junction bases with no gene match: 5. DNA of the CDR3: TGTGCCAGCAGCTTCCTAGCGGGGGGTGGGACCGGGGAGCTGTTTTTT. Its translation: CASSFLAGGGTGELFF.

In DNA, the CDR3 is TGCGCCAGCAGCCAAGAGTCAGGGGGCTTCTACGAGCAGTACTTC. Residues: CASSQESGGFYEQYF. The chain joins TRBV4-1 to TRBJ2-7, with 8 bases identical to TRBD1. The CDR3 runs to 15 residues. Germline CDR1 reads MGHRA; CDR2 reads YSYEKL. Germline trimming cut 0 bases from V and 3 bases from J; bases unmatched to any gene: 4.

The J gene is TRBJ2-4, the V gene TRBV4-1, with 14 bases identical to TRBD2. The CDR3 has 18 amino acids. V was pared by 1 base and J by 2 bases, with 4 bases of the junction left unmatched. CDR1 is MGHRA and CDR2 is YSYEKL in the germline V gene. CDR3 residues: CASSQGLAGGYSKNIQYF. DNA for the CDR3: TGCGCCAGCAGCCAAGGACTAGCGGGGGGGTATTCCAAAAACATTCAGTACTTC.

V gene TRBV9 combines with J gene TRBJ2-3; 8 bases align to TRBD2. V shed 0 bases, J shed 3 bases, and the junction held 12 bases outside the gene matches. Germline V gene data show CDR1 as SGDLS and CDR2 as YYNGEE. This CDR3 has 18 amino acids. The DNA of the CDR3 is TGTGCCAGCAGCGTAGCGGGTTGGGGGACTAGTAGGACAGATACGCAGTATTTT. This gives the protein CASSVAGWGTSRTDTQYF.

The rearrangement links TRBV5-1 to TRBJ1-5, with 10 bases matching TRBD1. This CDR3 contains 14 residues. V dropped 4 bases and J dropped 7; count of bases not matched to a gene: 5. Germline-derived CDR1 and CDR2 are SGHRS and YFSETQ. The CDR3 spells CASSIGQGVQPQHF. The CDR3 coding sequence is TGCGCCAGCAGCATCGGACAGGGGGTACAGCCCCAGCATTTT.